Following are 10 T cell receptor beta chains from one sample sequenced in a study of blood T cell repertoires in COVID-19. Sequenced by immunoSEQ multiplex PCR; TCRdb stores in-frame clones only, minus some. The table includes approximately 230,000 clones, roughly 87% detected once. Source material: PBMCs or T cells enriched from blood (not recorded which). Receptors were obtained from a young woman with acute COVID-19.

V and J are TRBV3-1 (or the pseudogene TRBV3-2) and TRBJ1-2, with 7 bases matching TRBD1. Trimming cost V 4 bases and J 3 bases; bases outside gene matches: 8. This CDR3 spans 15 amino acids. Germline V gives CDR1 LGHDT, CDR2 YNNKEL (reference sequence). The CDR3 loop reads CASSPYLTGDYGYTF. Written as DNA, the CDR3 is TGTGCCAGCAGCCCCTACCTCACAGGGGACTATGGCTACACCTTC.

This clone appeared a single time. The chain has TRBV9 and TRBJ2-5, with TRBD1 identical over 7 bases. V dropped 4 bases and J dropped 5; count of bases not matched to a gene: 14. The germline V gene encodes CDR1 SGDLS and CDR2 YYNGEE. CDR3 length: 16 residues. CDR3 sequence: CASSLDNRGSEETQYF. The DNA of the CDR3 is TGTGCCAGCAGCCTGGATAACAGGGGCTCGGAGGAGACCCAGTACTTC.

J is TRBJ2-7 and V is TRBV7-9; D is possibly TRBD1 (6 bases). The CDR3 length is 16 residues. V was shortened by 2 bases and J by 0 bases, with 14 bases between the two germline ends. Per the germline V gene, CDR1 is SEHNR and CDR2 is FQNEAQ (reference sequence). The CDR3 reads CASSLPSGHGSYEQYF. CDR3 nucleotides: TGTGCCAGCAGCTTACCCTCGGGACACGGCTCCTACGAGCAGTACTTC.

The V call is TRBV13, the J call TRBJ2-7, with a tentative D call TRBD2 (6 bases). The CDR3 covers 15 residues. Germline CDR1 reads PRHDT; CDR2 reads FYEKMQ (reference sequence). Trimming took off 5 bases at V and 1 base at J, with 15 bases between the two ends. The CDR3 nucleotides read TGTGCCAGCAGCAAGCCGAACCGGGGGTCCTACGAGCAGTACTTC. This codes for CASSKPNRGSYEQYF.

This clone was counted between two and nine times. V is TRBV24-1 and J is TRBJ1-5; D is unclear. This CDR3 contains 16 residues. Per the germline V gene, CDR1 is KGHDR and CDR2 is SFDVKD. Trimming pared 3 bases from V and 2 bases from J, leaving 13 bases between. The CDR3 protein is CATSDNRGVGNQPQHF. In DNA, the CDR3 is TGTGCCACCAGTGATAATCGGGGTGTGGGCAATCAGCCCCAGCATTTT.

J is TRBJ1-6 and V is TRBV2; D is undetermined. V was cut by 6 bases and J by 2 bases, with 11 bases left in between. The CDR3 spans 15 residues. CDR1 and CDR2 from the germline V gene are SNHLY and FYNNEI. The CDR3 coding sequence is TGTGCCAGCAGCCGGGAACCTGCCTATAATTCACCCCTCCACTTT. It specifies CASSREPAYNSPLHF.

This sequence joins TRBV9 and TRBJ2-5, with 7 nucleotides matching TRBD1. Per the germline V gene, CDR1 is SGDLS and CDR2 is YYNGEE. The CDR3 is made up of 14 amino acids. The V gene end was trimmed by 0 bases and the J gene end by 5 bases; junction bases not matched to a gene: 4. The CDR3 region has the DNA TGTGCCAGCAGCGTAGGGACAGGATGGGAGACCCAGTACTTC. It yields the protein CASSVGTGWETQYF.

The V and J genes are TRBV28 and TRBJ1-1; D is uncertain. The ends were cut back, 4 bases at V and 6 bases at J, with 15 bases in the middle. Germline loops: CDR1 MDHEN, CDR2 SYDVKM. There are 14 residues in the CDR3. DNA for the CDR3: TGTGCCAGCAGTTCAGATCCAGGATTGTCTGAAGCTTTCTTT. The encoded protein is CASSSDPGLSEAFF.

The chain couples TRBV2 to TRBJ1-5; weak D call: TRBD1 (5 bases). This CDR3 contains 15 residues. V was cut by 5 bases and J by 3 bases, with 14 bases left in between. The germline CDR1 and CDR2 sequences are SNHLY and FYNNEI. CDR3 bases: TGTGCCAGCAGTACCCGGCGGACAAACAATCAGCCCCAGCATTTT. Translating it yields CASSTRRTNNQPQHF.

V usage is TRBV27 and J usage is TRBJ2-7, with TRBD2 as a possible D gene (5 bases). Germline values: CDR1 MNHEY, CDR2 SMNVEV (reference sequence). The germline V and J ends were trimmed by 5 bases and 1 base, with 12 bases remaining between them. The CDR3 runs 14 residues. The CDR3 reads CASSQTRGSYEQYF. In DNA form, the CDR3 reads TGTGCCAGCAGTCAAACCCGGGGTTCCTACGAGCAGTACTTC.